Listed below are T cell receptor beta chains from one sample, sequenced in a study of tumor and adjacent non-tumor tissue in lung cancer. TCRdb independently ran MiXCR on the multiplex PCR reads; one entry per CDR3 protein. The sample has some 100,000 distinct CDR3 sequences, about 61% seen once. The sequencing input was distant non-tumor lung tissue. These receptors were obtained from a man in his fifties or sixties with non-small cell lung cancer. The CDR3 runs from the conserved cysteine through the conserved F or W. A D gene is named only where the DNA matches it firmly. The size field is filled for only some rows; it gives once, few, many or a size class.

>TRBV19|few|-|TRBJ2-3
TGTGCCAGTAGTATTCCCCCTCCAGGGTTGGGCACAGATACGCAGTATTTT
CASSIPPPGLGTDTQYF
>TRBV7-2|few|-|TRBJ1-1
TGTGCCAGCAGCCAGATATGGGGCACTGAAGCTTTCTTT
CASSQIWGTEAFF
>TRBV11-3|-|TRBD1|TRBJ2-7
TGTGCTAGCAGCTTAGATCGGAAGACAGGGGTCGTGCAGTACTTC
CASSLDRKTGVVQYF
>TRBV24-1|few|-|TRBJ2-3
TGTGCCATTTCCCGGGACAGCACAGATACGCAGTATTTT
CAISRDSTDTQYF
>TRBV5-1|many|-|TRBJ2-1
TGCGCCAGCAGCTTGGGGACACCATCCTACAATGAGCAGTTCTTC
CASSLGTPSYNEQFF
>TRBV9|few|TRBD1|TRBJ1-1
TGTGCCAGCAGCGTCTCGACAGGACAGGGGATGAACACTGAAGCTTTCTTT
CASSVSTGQGMNTEAFF
>TRBV20-1|few|-|TRBJ2-7
TGCAGTGCTAGCGCCACCCATAGGACAGACGAGCAGTACTTC
CSASATHRTDEQYF
>TRBV5-1|-|TRBD1|TRBJ1-2
TGCGCCAGCAGCCGGGGGACAGGGGGCTTAGATGGCTACACCTTC
CASSRGTGGLDGYTF
>TRBV12-3/TRBV12-4|many|-|TRBJ2-3
TGTGCCAGCAGTTTAGGGACTATAGATACGCAGTATTTT
CASSLGTIDTQYF
>TRBV6-2/TRBV6-3|many|-|TRBJ2-1
TGTGCCAGCACCTTTAGACAGATCGCCATGTTAAACTACAATGAGCAGTTCTTC
CASTFRQIAMLNYNEQFF
>TRBV2|-|TRBD2|TRBJ2-3
TGTGCCAGCAGCGCCGCAGCTAGCGGGAGGGCCGTCACAGATACGCAGTATTTT
CASSAAASGRAVTDTQYF
>TRBV2|many|-|TRBJ2-7
TGTGCCAGCAGTGATATCCACGAGCAGTACTTC
CASSDIHEQYF
>TRBV6-2/TRBV6-3|-|-|TRBJ2-1
TGTGCCATCAGTTACGTTGATACCAGGGGGGGCTCCTACGATGAGCAGTTCTTC
CAISYVDTRGGSYDEQFF
>TRBV12-3/TRBV12-4|many|-|TRBJ1-5
TGTGCCAGCAGGCTAAACCGGGATCAGCCCCAGCATTTT
CASRLNRDQPQHF
>TRBV10-1|-|-|TRBJ1-1
TGCGCCAGCAGTGAGTCCGCTTATAGGAACACTGAAGCTTTCTTT
CASSESAYRNTEAFF
>TRBV5-5|many|-|TRBJ2-7
TGTGCCAGCAGCTTTGGGACGGGCAGGTCCTACGAGCAGTACTTC
CASSFGTGRSYEQYF
>TRBV24-1|few|-|TRBJ1-5
TGTGCCACCAGGGTACAGGGCCCTAGGGGGATAAACAATCAGCCCCAGCATTTT
CATRVQGPRGINNQPQHF
>TRBV30|many|TRBD1|TRBJ1-2
TGTGCCTGGAGTGTATTACCCGACAGGGGTAGAGGTGGCTACACCTTC
CAWSVLPDRGRGGYTF
>TRBV5-1|few|-|TRBJ2-2
TGCGCCACTCGGACAGACTACACCGGGGAGCTGTTTTTT
CATRTDYTGELFF
>TRBV7-9|-|-|TRBJ2-1
TGTGCCAGCGTCGCACCGGGAGCGACTAGCAATGAGCAGTTCTTC
CASVAPGATSNEQFF
>TRBV11-1|-|TRBD1|TRBJ2-7
TGTGCCATCAGTACCGCGGGACAGGGGCGTTACGAGCGGTACTTC
CAISTAGQGRYERYF
>TRBV6-5|-|-|TRBJ2-1
TGTGCCAGCAGTCAGACTAGCAATGAGCAGTTCTTC
CASSQTSNEQFF
>TRBV7-8|few|TRBD2|TRBJ2-2
TGTGCCAGCAGCCAACTTAGGACTAGCGGGGGGTACGGGGAGCTGTTTTTT
CASSQLRTSGGYGELFF
>TRBV4-1|-|-|TRBJ1-5
TGCGCCAGCAGACAAGAGTCCAGCAATCAGCCCCAGCATTTT
CASRQESSNQPQHF
>TRBV7-8|few|TRBD1|TRBJ2-1
TGTGCCAGCAACCCGAGACAGGGGGCCAATGAGCAGTTCTTC
CASNPRQGANEQFF
>TRBV12-3/TRBV12-4|many|-|TRBJ1-5
TGTGCCAGCAGTCAAAATAATCAGCCCCAGCATTTT
CASSQNNQPQHF
>TRBV5-4|-|TRBD2|TRBJ2-7
TGTGCCAGCAGCTTTAGCGGGAGGCGTAGTGAGCAGTACTTC
CASSFSGRRSEQYF
>TRBV5-6|many|-|TRBJ2-2
TGTGCCAGCAGCCCAACAAGAACCAGCACCGGGGAGCTGTTTTTT
CASSPTRTSTGELFF
>TRBV28|few|-|TRBJ2-7
TGTGCCAGCAGTCTCTTAGGGGGTCTGGAGTACTTC
CASSLLGGLEYF
>TRBV5-1|-|-|TRBJ2-6
TGCGCCAGCAGCTTGGCTCTACTTAACCCTGGGGGCAACGTCCTGGCTTTC
CASSLALLNPGGNVLAF
>TRBV6-5|once|-|TRBJ2-5
TGTGCCGGCAGGGGCACTTGGGGGGGGGAGACCCAGTCCTTC
CAGRGTWGGETQSF
>TRBV20-1|few|TRBD1|TRBJ2-7
TGCAGTGTCCACCCTCCGGGACAGGGCTACGAGCAGTACTTC
CSVHPPGQGYEQYF
>TRBV29-1|-|-|TRBJ1-1
TGCAGCGTTAAATTGGTGGTTATGAACATTGAAGCTTTCTTT
CSVKLVVMNIEAFF
>TRBV6-6|-|-|TRBJ1-5
TGTGCCAACAAGAGGGGGACCTACAGGGCAACAGATACGCAGCATTTT
CANKRGTYRATDTQHF
>TRBV24-1|-|-|TRBJ2-2
TGTGTCACAGGACAGAATACCGGGGAGCTGTTTTTT
CVTGQNTGELFF
>TRBV28|-|-|TRBJ2-2
TGTGCCAGCAGTTTTCTAGAGGAGAACACCGGGGAGCTGTTTTTT
CASSFLEENTGELFF
>TRBV4-3|-|-|TRBJ2-5
TGCGCCAGCAGAGCAGAAGGGCCCCGACAAGAGACCCAGTATTTC
CASRAEGPRQETQYF
>TRBV11-2|-|-|TRBJ2-6
TGTGCCAGCAGCTTAAGGGCCCAAATGGCCTCTGGGGCCAACGTCCTGACTTTC
CASSLRAQMASGANVLTF
>TRBV15|few|-|TRBJ2-1
TGTGCCACCAGCAGAGATCTGAGGGGAGACAGTGAGCAGTTCTTC
CATSRDLRGDSEQFF
>TRBV5-5|-|-|TRBJ2-3
TGTGCCAGCAGCTTGAGACGGGGCCTAGATACTCAGTATTTT
CASSLRRGLDTQYF
>TRBV7-8|many|-|TRBJ2-7
TGTGCCAGCAGCTCCGCTTCTTTGGGGCAGTACTTC
CASSSASLGQYF
>TRBV11-1|-|-|TRBJ2-2
TGTGCCAGCAGCTCCGTGGACGTCAACACCGGGGAGCTGTTCTTT
CASSSVDVNTGELFF
>TRBV4-3|many|-|TRBJ2-1
TGCGCCAGCAGCCAAGTGCTAACTAGCGAGCAGTTCTTC
CASSQVLTSEQFF
>TRBV6-6|-|TRBD2|TRBJ2-1
TGTGTCAGCAGCCAATCCGGGACTAGCGGGAGTCATGAGCAGTTCTTC
CVSSQSGTSGSHEQFF
>TRBV5-6|-|TRBD2|TRBJ2-2
TGTGCCAGCAGTTGTAGCGGGGGGGCCGCCGGGGGCCTGTTTTTT
CASSCSGGAAGGLFF
>TRBV12-3/TRBV12-4|many|-|TRBJ1-1
TGTGCCAGCACCGGGGTGGGCACTGAAGCTTTCTTT
CASTGVGTEAFF
>TRBV12-3/TRBV12-4|-|-|TRBJ2-7
TGTGCCAGCAGTTTGTGGCCAGAGAACTACGAGCAGTACTTC
CASSLWPENYEQYF
>TRBV20-1|many|-|TRBJ1-5
TGCAGTGCACGACAGACAGCGGATACAAATCAGCCCCAGCATTTT
CSARQTADTNQPQHF
>TRBV6-1|once|-|TRBJ1-6
TGTGCCATCAGTGAAGATGTGACAGGCAGCGCACCCCTCCACTTT
CAISEDVTGSAPLHF